Reported below is one T cell receptor (beta chain). Its antigen is not known. The entry originates in a study of T-cell memory formation after mild COVID-19. Findings and limits, study-wide: Within pre-infection memory, some responding clones were found, suggesting cross-reactive memory joined. Clones contracting day 15 to 85 were balanced CD4/CD8; later expanders leaned CD4+. A second wave of clones peaked on day 37, and their SARS-CoV-2 specificity went unconfirmed.

This CDR3 contains 12 residues. Germline V gene sequence: CDR1 SEHNR, CDR2 FQNEAQ (reference sequence). The J segment lost 3 bases and the V segment lost 5 bases, leaving 0 bases of the junction unmatched. 5'RACE with constant-segment primers yielded barcoded, UMI-tagged TCR alpha and TCR beta cDNA libraries. TCRdb re-analysed the 5' RACE reads in MiXCR, keeping a single row per CDR3 protein. The table records 210,000 or so distinct CDR3 sequences, about 27% of them present only once. The chain employs TRBV7-9 and TRBJ2-7; the match to TRBD1 covers 8 bases. The source of this sequence is an adult woman who had mild COVID-19 (a few samples of this study predate the infection). Cell type and time point are not known. The material sequenced was PBMCs or a T cell subset sorted from them (not recorded which). Here the CDR3 DNA reads TGTGCCAGCAGCGACAGGGGCTACGAGCAGTACTTC. Protein: CASSDRGYEQYF.